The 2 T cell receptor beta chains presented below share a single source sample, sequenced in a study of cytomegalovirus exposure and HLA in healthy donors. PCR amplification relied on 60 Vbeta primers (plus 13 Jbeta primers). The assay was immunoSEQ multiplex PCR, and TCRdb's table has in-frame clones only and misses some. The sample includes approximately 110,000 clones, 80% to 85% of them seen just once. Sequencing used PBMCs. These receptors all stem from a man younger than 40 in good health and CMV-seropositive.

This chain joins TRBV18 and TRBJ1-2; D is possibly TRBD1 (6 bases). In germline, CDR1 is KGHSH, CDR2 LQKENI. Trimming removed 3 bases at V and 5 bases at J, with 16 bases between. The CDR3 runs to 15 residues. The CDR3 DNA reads TGTGCCAGCTCACCTGGGACACAATCCCCGTATGGCTACACCTTC. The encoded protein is CASSPGTQSPYGYTF.

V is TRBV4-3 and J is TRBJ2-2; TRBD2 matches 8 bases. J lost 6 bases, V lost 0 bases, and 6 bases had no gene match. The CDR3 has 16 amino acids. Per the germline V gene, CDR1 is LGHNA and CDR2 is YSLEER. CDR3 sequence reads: CASSQEIGLASGELFF. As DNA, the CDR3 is TGCGCCAGCAGCCAAGAGATAGGACTAGCCTCCGGGGAGCTGTTTTTT.